This is a list of T cell receptor beta chains from one sample in a study of shared clonotypes between healthy human individuals. Measured with immunoSEQ multiplex PCR; TCRdb has only the in-frame clones, and not every one. The table lists about 2 million clones, roughly 94% of them singletons. What was sequenced was naive CD4+ T cells sorted from blood. These receptor sequences come from a man younger than 35 in good health. CDR3s include the opening cysteine and the closing phenylalanine or tryptophan.

V	J	CDR3
TRBV18	TRBJ1-6	CASSPPNSPLHF
TRBV19	TRBJ2-1	CASTRKGGLTYNEQFF
TRBV5-4	TRBJ2-7	CASSYPPGSRHEQYF
TRBV5-6	TRBJ2-7	CASSIPRSGRSSYEQYF
TRBV20-1	TRBJ2-3	CSAPLGDTQYF
TRBV28	TRBJ2-7	CASSWAPREQYF
TRBV7-9	TRBJ2-3	CATRDRIADTQYF
TRBV5-4	TRBJ2-1	CASSLYMSEYNEQFF
TRBV6-5	TRBJ2-7	CASSRQGAQYEQYF
TRBV25-1	TRBJ2-5	CASSEFLGDQETQYF
TRBV5-6	TRBJ2-7	CASSPRTSGFYEQYF
TRBV9	TRBJ2-1	CASSVGNSGGATFF
TRBV6-5	TRBJ2-5	CASSYATGVGETQYF
TRBV9	TRBJ2-3	CASSVTPQGGTDTQYF
TRBV9	TRBJ1-3	CASSVGPGRAGNTIYF
TRBV7-9	TRBJ1-5	CASSLEGSQPQHF
TRBV5-1	TRBJ2-3	CASSTRPLAGGTDTQYF
TRBV5-1	TRBJ2-1	CASSLSGTSGTNEQFF
TRBV18	TRBJ2-5	CASSRGTGAQETQYF
TRBV6-1	TRBJ2-3	CASRASGGAKGTQYF
TRBV5-6	TRBJ1-1	CASSFRRAALVAEAFF
TRBV2	TRBJ2-2	CASSGENRVTGELFF
TRBV27	TRBJ2-7	CASSLPGQGLYEQYF
TRBV10-3	TRBJ1-1	CAISESNENTEAFF
TRBV7-3	TRBJ2-5	CASSGSQETQYF
TRBV6-6	TRBJ2-7	CASRVGTGSSYEQYF
TRBV11-1	TRBJ2-7	CASSLVRSYEQYF
TRBV7-8	TRBJ2-7	CASSLRTGSYEQYF
TRBV19	TRBJ2-3	CASSTDLSPVDTQYF
TRBV30	TRBJ1-1	CAWSVGRGRVTEAFF
TRBV7-8	TRBJ1-1	CASSLSGTVNTEAFF
TRBV7-9	TRBJ1-1	CASGPGGQGVTEAFF
TRBV2	TRBJ1-2	CASSMEDYGYTF
TRBV6-1	TRBJ1-5	CASSELRYNQPQHF
TRBV6-1	TRBJ2-7	CASSESSGWYEQYF
TRBV25-1	TRBJ2-2	CASSKREELFF
TRBV29-1	TRBJ2-7	CSVSERFIGSEQYF
TRBV7-9	TRBJ2-3	CASSLSARDTQYF
TRBV21-1	TRBJ1-4	CASTYGGRSEKLFF
TRBV9	TRBJ2-1	CASSARSDRSSYNEQFF
TRBV27	TRBJ2-7	CASSSAGLGYEQYF
TRBV10-3	TRBJ2-7	CAIGNGAGGIEQYF
TRBV6-5	TRBJ1-2	CASSYSRGQGFSTF
TRBV28	TRBJ2-7	CASGGPDSTYEQYF
TRBV27	TRBJ2-2	CASILTGGAGELFF
TRBV5-4	TRBJ1-5	CASSLWSGGNQPQHF